This T cell receptor (beta chain) was captured in a study of blood T cell repertoires in COVID-19. Across the study: COVID-19 samples, acute and convalescent, were from the United States, Italy and Spain.

The table came from immunoSEQ multiplex PCR; TCRdb's copy has only in-frame clones and leaves some out. Of 310,000 or so clones listed, 70% to 90% are singletons. Trimming left V 1 base short and J 7 bases short, with 8 bases between. Germline V CDR1 and CDR2: LGHDT, YNNKEL (reference sequence). The CDR3 covers 14 residues. This clonotype was sampled from a woman younger than 45 who had recovered from COVID-19. The specimen was PBMCs or T cells enriched from blood (not recorded which). The chain recombines TRBV3-1 (or the pseudogene TRBV3-2) with TRBJ1-6; D remains unclear. Written as DNA, the CDR3 is TGTGCCAGCAGCCAAGTTCTTCAGAATTCACCCCTCCACTTT. Translating gives CASSQVLQNSPLHF.